This TCR beta chain originates from a study of graft-versus-host responses after intestinal transplantation. Background on the study: The whole recipient group had anti-thymocyte globulin induction followed by tacrolimus and steroids for roughly three years.

TCRdb's table, derived via immunoSEQ multiplex PCR, lists solely in-frame clones and lacks some. Of about 110,000 clones in the sample, roughly 95% were seen once. From germline, CDR1 is MNHEY and CDR2 SMNVEV (reference sequence). Trimming pared 6 bases from V and 2 bases from J, leaving 14 bases between. CDR3 length equals 15 residues. For this clone: The antigen remains unidentified.

The material sequenced was unstimulated CD8+ T cells sorted from spleen or lymph node cells, taken before intestinal transplant. The sequence came from a human donor who received an intestinal transplant. The V gene is TRBV27, the J gene TRBJ2-1; D remains ambiguous. The DNA of the CDR3 is TGTGCCAGCAGCACTAAGGGTTCCACCTACAATGAGCAGTTCTTC. This sequence encodes CASSTKGSTYNEQFF.